Each of the 16 T cell receptor beta chains below was sequenced from the same sample in a study of blood T cell repertoires in COVID-19. Produced via immunoSEQ multiplex PCR; TCRdb's table is partial and in-frame only. The data show 250,000 to 300,000 clones, approximately 80% seen once. What was sequenced was PBMCs or T cells enriched from blood (not recorded which). The receptors were gathered from a man in his forties who had been exposed to COVID-19.

In DNA, the CDR3 is TGTGCCAGCAGTGACCAGGGGACTAGCGGGAGGGCCTCTTCTCAGTATTTT. It codes for CASSDQGTSGRASSQYF. This sequence joins TRBV6-4 and TRBJ2-3; TRBD2 agrees at 16 bases. Germline V gene data show CDR1 as MRHNA and CDR2 as SNTAGT. Trimming at V came to 2 bases and at J to 12 bases, leaving 11 bases not matched to a gene. There are 17 residues in the CDR3.

The CDR3 DNA reads as TGTGCCAGCAGCCAAGATTGGAGCGGGAGGGCCAGAAATGAGCAGTTCTTC. Amino acid sequence: CASSQDWSGRARNEQFF. V usage is TRBV3-1 (or the pseudogene TRBV3-2) and J usage is TRBJ2-1, with 10 bases identical to TRBD2. J gave up 7 bases and V 0 bases, and 9 bases lay outside the gene matches. This CDR3 has 17 amino acids. CDR1 and CDR2 (germline): LGHDT, YNNKEL (reference sequence).

The chain has TRBV6-5 and TRBJ2-1, with TRBD2 matching over 8 bases. This CDR3 is 12 amino acids long. The junction had 8 bases not matched to a gene; V was cut back by 6 bases and J by 13 bases. Germline V lookup: CDR1 MNHEY, CDR2 SVGAGI. Here the CDR3 DNA reads TGTGCCAGCAGCTTACGGACTAGCTTTCAGTTCTTC. Translation: CASSLRTSFQFF.

The chain links TRBV19 to TRBJ1-2; TRBD1 matches at 7 bases. Germline CDR1 and CDR2: LNHDA and SQIVND (reference sequence). J was trimmed by 4 bases and V by 5 bases; bases with no gene match: 10. This CDR3 comprises 15 residues. In nucleotides, the CDR3 is TGTGCCAGTAGTGGGACAGACCCCTCTTCCTATGGCTACACCTTC. It yields the protein CASSGTDPSSYGYTF.

V and J are TRBV29-1 and TRBJ2-3; D is unclear. V was pared by 3 bases and J by 2 bases, with 9 bases between. The germline CDR1 and CDR2 sequences are SQVTM and ANQGSEA. This CDR3 comprises 13 residues. CDR3 residues: CSVEVGATDTQYF. CDR3 in DNA: TGCAGCGTTGAGGTCGGAGCCACAGATACGCAGTATTTT.

This clone was recorded a few times. The chain links TRBV30 to TRBJ1-5; D remains ambiguous. The germline V and J ends were trimmed by 0 bases and 0 bases, with 6 bases remaining between them. The CDR3 loop spans 14 amino acids. Germline V lookup: CDR1 GTSNPN, CDR2 SVGIG (reference sequence). As DNA, the CDR3 is TGTGCCTGGAGTGTACTGTTTAGCAATCAGCCCCAGCATTTT. As protein: CAWSVLFSNQPQHF.

The chain joins TRBV3-1 (or the pseudogene TRBV3-2) to TRBJ2-7; 7 nucleotides agree with TRBD2. This CDR3 spans 16 amino acids. V lost 0 bases, J lost 4 bases, and 9 bases stayed unmatched. Germline values: CDR1 LGHDT, CDR2 YNNKEL (reference sequence). CDR3 coding DNA: TGTGCCAGCAGCCAAGATCCGGGCGCCGGGGGGTACGAGCAGTACTTC. Translating gives CASSQDPGAGGYEQYF.

The chain is built from TRBV25-1 and TRBJ2-1; no clear D gene. The CDR3 spans 15 residues. V was trimmed by 2 bases and J by 5 bases, leaving 13 bases between them. CDR1 and CDR2 (germline): MGHDK, SYGVNS. CDR3 in DNA: TGTGCCAGCAGTGAAGCCCCCGCCGGAGACAATGAGCAGTTCTTC. Translation gives CASSEAPAGDNEQFF.

The chain couples TRBV30 to TRBJ2-7; 8 bases align to TRBD1. The CDR3 has 13 residues. Germline CDR1 and CDR2: GTSNPN and SVGIG (reference sequence). V lost 4 bases, J lost 1 base, and 3 bases stayed unmatched. CDR3: CAWTGQVSYEQYF. The CDR3 DNA sequence: TGTGCCTGGACGGGACAGGTATCCTACGAGCAGTACTTC.

The J gene is TRBJ2-1, the V gene TRBV7-2, with a possible D match to TRBD1 (5 bases). This CDR3 comprises 16 residues. V was shortened by 1 base and J by 4 bases, with 14 bases between the two germline ends. Germline values: CDR1 SGHTA, CDR2 FQGNSA. CDR3 sequence reads: CASSLDLTDIYNEQFF. Here the CDR3 DNA reads TGTGCCAGCAGCTTAGATCTGACAGATATTTACAATGAGCAGTTCTTC.

This chain uses TRBV30 with TRBJ2-3; TRBD2 agrees at 7 bases. V gave up 8 bases and J gave up 5 bases; unmatched junction bases: 10. Germline CDR1 is GTSNPN and CDR2 is SVGIG (reference sequence). The CDR3 is made up of 13 amino acids. The CDR3 sequence: CAGGGRVGDTQYF. CDR3 nucleotides: TGTGCCGGGGGGGGGAGGGTAGGAGATACGCAGTATTTT.

The chain combines TRBV9 with TRBJ1-1; D perhaps matches TRBD1 (6 bases). V lost 3 bases, J lost 5 bases, and 14 bases lay in between. This CDR3 is built from 14 residues. In germline, CDR1 is SGDLS, CDR2 YYNGEE. CDR3 in amino acids: CASSGTTGSTEAFF. DNA for the CDR3: TGTGCCAGCAGCGGTACCACAGGGAGTACTGAAGCTTTCTTT.

This rearrangement joins TRBV19 to TRBJ1-5; the D is unclear. V was cut by 7 bases and J by 3 bases, with 16 bases left in between. This CDR3 is 15 amino acids long. Looked up from germline, CDR1 is LNHDA and CDR2 is SQIVND (reference sequence). DNA of the CDR3: TGTGCCAGTATTGGGAGTGACTCCCTCAATCAGCCCCAGCATTTT. Translated: CASIGSDSLNQPQHF.

The chain couples TRBV19 to TRBJ1-1, with 9 bases matching TRBD1. V shed 7 bases, J shed 7 bases, and the junction held 7 bases outside the gene matches. The CDR3 covers 13 residues. CDR1 is LNHDA and CDR2 is SQIVND in the germline V gene (reference sequence). CDR3 amino acids: CASTLGQGGEAFF. The CDR3 coding sequence is TGTGCCAGTACCTTGGGACAGGGAGGTGAAGCTTTCTTT.

This clone was picked up a small number of times. The chain recombines TRBV7-6 with TRBJ2-2; 8 positions agree with TRBD2. Trimming at V came to 4 bases and at J to 7 bases, leaving 8 bases not matched to a gene. From germline, CDR1 is SGHVS and CDR2 FNYEAQ. The CDR3 loop spans 15 amino acids. Written as DNA, the CDR3 is TGTGCCAGCAGCTCCCAGCGGGAGAGGGTCGGGGAGCTGTTTTTT. Translation: CASSSQRERVGELFF.

J is TRBJ1-1 and V is TRBV29-1, with TRBD1 identical over 8 bases. CDR3 length: 13 amino acids. V was clipped by 7 bases and J by 6 bases; unmatched bases: 10. The germline V gene encodes CDR1 SQVTM and CDR2 ANQGSEA. In DNA form, the CDR3 reads TGCAGCGCTACAAGACAGGGGATCCCTGAAGCTTTCTTT. This encodes CSATRQGIPEAFF.